A selection of T cell receptor beta chains follows, all from one sample in a study of CD8+ T cells in alopecia areata. TCRdb's copy holds only in-frame clones and misses some; the assay was immunoSEQ multiplex PCR. The sample has roughly 210,000 clones, 43% seen once. Source: CD4+ T cells sorted from blood, taken between weeks 36 and 40, from a patient treated with tofacitinib. The receptor set was obtained from a human donor with alopecia areata. Both conserved end residues are part of each CDR3. The order of the fields is J gene, V gene, CDR3 protein.

j_gene: TRBJ2-3
v_gene: TRBV5-1
CDR3aa: CASSLGLAGTSTDTQYF

j_gene: TRBJ1-5
v_gene: TRBV28
CDR3aa: CASKASNQPQHF

j_gene: TRBJ2-7
v_gene: TRBV2
CDR3aa: CASSEGTPPYEQYF

j_gene: TRBJ2-1
v_gene: TRBV5-1
CDR3aa: CASRKSGTSYNEQFF

j_gene: TRBJ1-3
v_gene: TRBV5-4
CDR3aa: CASSLEGGRNTIYF

j_gene: TRBJ2-7
v_gene: TRBV7-9
CDR3aa: CASSLVPDSLPIYEQYF

j_gene: TRBJ1-4
v_gene: TRBV30
CDR3aa: CAWSADRGNEKLFF

j_gene: TRBJ2-1
v_gene: TRBV5-1
CDR3aa: CASSPEAGVGRNEQFF

j_gene: TRBJ1-1
v_gene: TRBV29-1
CDR3aa: CSVADAPRGAEAFF

j_gene: TRBJ2-5
v_gene: TRBV20-1
CDR3aa: CSAGLRETQYF

j_gene: TRBJ2-1
v_gene: TRBV2
CDR3aa: CASSGGRIAERAYNEQFF

j_gene: TRBJ2-7
v_gene: TRBV4-2
CDR3aa: CASSPGTMNYEQYF

j_gene: TRBJ2-7
v_gene: TRBV5-1
CDR3aa: CASSSRTGNYEQYF

j_gene: TRBJ2-7
v_gene: TRBV7-2
CDR3aa: CASSFSGRAFEQYF

j_gene: TRBJ2-3
v_gene: TRBV7-2
CDR3aa: CASSWRGRGLTDTQYF

j_gene: TRBJ2-7
v_gene: TRBV15
CDR3aa: CATSRGAGLSYEQYF

j_gene: TRBJ1-1
v_gene: TRBV28
CDR3aa: CASSLHGTGMMNTEAFF

j_gene: TRBJ2-2
v_gene: TRBV7-3
CDR3aa: CASSSTRDTGELFF

j_gene: TRBJ1-2
v_gene: TRBV5-4
CDR3aa: CASSDRDRDYGYTF

j_gene: TRBJ1-1
v_gene: TRBV11-2
CDR3aa: CASARGGLGNTEAFF

j_gene: TRBJ1-1
v_gene: TRBV27
CDR3aa: CASSSSNRNTEAFF

j_gene: TRBJ1-1
v_gene: TRBV15
CDR3aa: CATSRDPFTNTEAFF

j_gene: TRBJ2-5
v_gene: TRBV18
CDR3aa: CASSPGGSDVETQYF

j_gene: TRBJ2-7
v_gene: TRBV27
CDR3aa: CASSSVAGSYEQYF

j_gene: TRBJ2-5
v_gene: TRBV14
CDR3aa: CASSLRAGNLQETQYF

j_gene: TRBJ2-7
v_gene: TRBV14
CDR3aa: CASSQTTPSYEQYF

j_gene: TRBJ2-3
v_gene: TRBV15
CDR3aa: CATSRDRGGTDTQYF

j_gene: TRBJ1-5
v_gene: TRBV6-5
CDR3aa: CASRRGRSQPQHF